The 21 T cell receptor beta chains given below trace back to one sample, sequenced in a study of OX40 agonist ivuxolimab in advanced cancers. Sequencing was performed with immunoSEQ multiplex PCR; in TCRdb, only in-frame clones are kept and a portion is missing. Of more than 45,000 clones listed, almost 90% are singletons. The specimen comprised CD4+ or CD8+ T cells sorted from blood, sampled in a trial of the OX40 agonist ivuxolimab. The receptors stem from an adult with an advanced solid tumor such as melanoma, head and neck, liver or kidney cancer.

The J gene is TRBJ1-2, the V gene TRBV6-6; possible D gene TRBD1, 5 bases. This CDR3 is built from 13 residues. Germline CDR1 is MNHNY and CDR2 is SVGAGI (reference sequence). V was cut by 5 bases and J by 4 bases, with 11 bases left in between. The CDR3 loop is CASSPDMRYGYTF. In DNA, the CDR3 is TGTGCCAGCAGTCCGGACATGCGCTATGGCTACACCTTC.

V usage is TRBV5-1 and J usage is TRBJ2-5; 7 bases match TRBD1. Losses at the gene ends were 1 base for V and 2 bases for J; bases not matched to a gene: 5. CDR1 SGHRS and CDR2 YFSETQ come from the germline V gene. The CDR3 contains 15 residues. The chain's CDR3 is CASSLLPTGQETQYF. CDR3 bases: TGCGCCAGCAGCTTGTTACCGACAGGGCAAGAGACCCAGTACTTC.

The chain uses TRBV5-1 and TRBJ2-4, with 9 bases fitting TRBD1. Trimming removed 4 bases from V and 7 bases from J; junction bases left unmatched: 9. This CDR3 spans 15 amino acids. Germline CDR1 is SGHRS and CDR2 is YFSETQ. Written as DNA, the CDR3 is TGCGCCAGCAGCCCAGGGGACAGGGTAACGAACATTCAGTACTTC. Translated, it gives CASSPGDRVTNIQYF.

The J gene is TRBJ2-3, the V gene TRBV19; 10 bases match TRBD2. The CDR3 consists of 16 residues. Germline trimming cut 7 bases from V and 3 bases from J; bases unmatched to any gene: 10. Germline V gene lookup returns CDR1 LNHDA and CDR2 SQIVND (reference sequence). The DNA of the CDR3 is TGTGCCAGTACGGCTAGCGGGAGAGGGAGAACAGATACGCAGTATTTT. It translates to CASTASGRGRTDTQYF.

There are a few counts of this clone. CDR3 sequence: CASSMELAGTYEQYF. The CDR3 DNA reads as TGTGCCAGTAGTATGGAACTAGCGGGAACCTACGAGCAGTACTTC. The genes are TRBV19 and TRBJ2-7; 10 nucleotides agree with TRBD2. Losses at the gene ends were 3 bases for V and 2 bases for J; bases not matched to a gene: 4. CDR1 LNHDA and CDR2 SQIVND come from the germline V gene (reference sequence). The CDR3 runs 15 residues.

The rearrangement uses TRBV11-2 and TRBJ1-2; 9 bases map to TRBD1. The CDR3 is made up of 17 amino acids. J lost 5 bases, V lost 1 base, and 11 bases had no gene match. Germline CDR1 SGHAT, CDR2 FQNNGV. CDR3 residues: CASSLGGVQGARYGYTF. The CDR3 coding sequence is TGTGCCAGCAGCTTAGGCGGGGTACAGGGGGCGCGGTATGGCTACACCTTC.

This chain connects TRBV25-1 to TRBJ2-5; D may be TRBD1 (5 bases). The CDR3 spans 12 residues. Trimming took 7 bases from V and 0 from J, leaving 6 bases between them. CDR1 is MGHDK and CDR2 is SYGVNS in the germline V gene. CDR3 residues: CASKGNQETQYF. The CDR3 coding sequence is TGTGCCAGCAAGGGGAACCAAGAGACCCAGTACTTC.

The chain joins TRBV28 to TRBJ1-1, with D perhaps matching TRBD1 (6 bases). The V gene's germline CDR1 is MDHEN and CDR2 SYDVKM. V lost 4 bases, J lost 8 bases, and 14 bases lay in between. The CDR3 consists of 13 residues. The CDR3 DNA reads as TGTGCCAGCAGTTCGGGGGGGCTCGGGGAAGCTTTCTTT. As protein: CASSSGGLGEAFF. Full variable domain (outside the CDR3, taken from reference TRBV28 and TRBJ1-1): DVKVTQSSRYLVKRTGEKVFLECVQDMDHENMFWYRQDPGLGLRLIYFSYDVKMKEKGDIPEGYSVSREKKERFSLILESASTNQTSMYLCASSSGGLGEAFFGQGTRLTVV.

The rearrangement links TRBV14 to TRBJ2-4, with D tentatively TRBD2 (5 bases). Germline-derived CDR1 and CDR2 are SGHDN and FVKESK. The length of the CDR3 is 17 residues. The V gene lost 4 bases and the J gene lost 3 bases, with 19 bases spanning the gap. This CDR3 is CASSPSSPGLSKNIQYF. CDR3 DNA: TGTGCCAGCAGCCCCTCCTCCCCCGGACTGAGCAAAAACATTCAGTACTTC.

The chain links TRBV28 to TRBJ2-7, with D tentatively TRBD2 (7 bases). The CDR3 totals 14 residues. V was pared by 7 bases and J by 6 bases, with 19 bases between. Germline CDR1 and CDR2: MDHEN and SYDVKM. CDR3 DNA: TGTGCCAGCAATGGGGGCGGGAGCTTCGGCGAGCAGTACTTC. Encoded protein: CASNGGGSFGEQYF.

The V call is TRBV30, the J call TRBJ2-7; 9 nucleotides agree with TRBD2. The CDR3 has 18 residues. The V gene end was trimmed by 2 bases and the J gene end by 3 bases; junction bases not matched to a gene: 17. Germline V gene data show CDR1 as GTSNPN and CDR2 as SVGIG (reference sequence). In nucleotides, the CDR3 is TGTGCCTGGAGTCCCCCCCGTAGCGGGAGTTTGGGACTCTACGAGCAGTACTTC. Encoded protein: CAWSPPRSGSLGLYEQYF. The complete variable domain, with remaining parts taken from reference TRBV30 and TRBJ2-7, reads SQTIHQWPATLVQPVGSPLSLECTVEGTSNPNLYWYRQAAGRGLQLLFYSVGIGQISSEVPQNLSASRPQDRQFILSSKKLLLSDSGFYLCAWSPPRSGSLGLYEQYFGPGTRLTVT.

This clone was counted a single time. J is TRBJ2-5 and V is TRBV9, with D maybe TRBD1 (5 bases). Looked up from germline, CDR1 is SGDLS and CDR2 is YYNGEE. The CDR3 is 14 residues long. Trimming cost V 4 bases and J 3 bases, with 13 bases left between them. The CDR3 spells CASSLGLAEETQYF. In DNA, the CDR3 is TGTGCCAGCAGCCTGGGGCTGGCAGAAGAGACCCAGTACTTC. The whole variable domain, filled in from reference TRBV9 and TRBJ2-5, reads DSGVTQTPKHLITATGQRVTLRCSPRSGDLSVYWYQQSLDQGLQFLIQYYNGEERAKGNILERFSAQQFPDLHSELNLSSLELGDSALYFCASSLGLAEETQYFGPGTRLLVL.

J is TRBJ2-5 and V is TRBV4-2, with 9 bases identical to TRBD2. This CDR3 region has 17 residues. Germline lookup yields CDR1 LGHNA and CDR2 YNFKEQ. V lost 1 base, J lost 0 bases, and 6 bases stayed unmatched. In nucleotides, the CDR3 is TGTGCCAGCAGCCAAGTAGGTAGCGGGAGCTACCAAGAGACCCAGTACTTC. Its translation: CASSQVGSGSYQETQYF.

CDR3: CAGGTPGQETQYF. CDR3 sequence (DNA): TGTGCCGGGGGCACTCCCGGACAAGAGACCCAGTACTTC. The chain couples TRBV6-1 to TRBJ2-5; tentatively, D is TRBD1 (6 bases). The ends were cut back, 11 bases at V and 2 bases at J, with 15 bases in the middle. CDR1 is MNHNS, CDR2 SASEGT, per germline. The CDR3 runs to 13 residues.

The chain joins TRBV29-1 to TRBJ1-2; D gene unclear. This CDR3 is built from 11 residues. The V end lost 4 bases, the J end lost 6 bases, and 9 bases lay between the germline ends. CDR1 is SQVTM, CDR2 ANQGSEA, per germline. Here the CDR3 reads CSVAAQNGYTF. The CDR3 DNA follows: TGCAGCGTTGCAGCCCAGAATGGCTACACCTTC.

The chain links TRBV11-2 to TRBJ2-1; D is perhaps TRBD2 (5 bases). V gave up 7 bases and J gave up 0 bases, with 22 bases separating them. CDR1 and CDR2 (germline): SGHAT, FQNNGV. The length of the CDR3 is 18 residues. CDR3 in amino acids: CASTSGASPSVSYNEQFF. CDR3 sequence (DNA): TGTGCCAGCACTTCAGGAGCTAGCCCGTCGGTCTCCTACAATGAGCAGTTCTTC. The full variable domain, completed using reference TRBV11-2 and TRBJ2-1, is EAGVAQSPRYKIIEKRQSVAFWCNPISGHATLYWYQQILGQGPKLLIQFQNNGVVDDSQLPKDRFSAERLKGVDSTLKIQPAKLEDSAVYLCASTSGASPSVSYNEQFFGPGTRLTVL.

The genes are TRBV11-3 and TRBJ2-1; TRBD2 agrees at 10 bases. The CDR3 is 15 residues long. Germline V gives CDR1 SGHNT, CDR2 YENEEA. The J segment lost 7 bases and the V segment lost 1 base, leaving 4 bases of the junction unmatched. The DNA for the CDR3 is TGTGCCAGCAGCTTAGGGGCTAGCGGGAGTAATGAGCAGTTCTTC. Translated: CASSLGASGSNEQFF.

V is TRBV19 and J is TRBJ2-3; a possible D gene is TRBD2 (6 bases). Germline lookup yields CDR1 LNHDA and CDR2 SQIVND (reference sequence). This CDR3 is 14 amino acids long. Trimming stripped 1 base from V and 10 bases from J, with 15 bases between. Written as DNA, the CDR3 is TGTGCCAGTAGTATAGGTAGCGGCCGACCTTCGCAGTATTTT. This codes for CASSIGSGRPSQYF.

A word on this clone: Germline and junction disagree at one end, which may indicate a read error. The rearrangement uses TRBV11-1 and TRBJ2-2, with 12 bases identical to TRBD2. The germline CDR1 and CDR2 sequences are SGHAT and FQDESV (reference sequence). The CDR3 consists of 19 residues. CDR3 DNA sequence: TGTGCCAGCAGCCTAGCGCGCCTAGCGGGAGGGATAAACACCGGGGAGCTGTTTTTT. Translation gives CASSLARLAGGINTGELFF.

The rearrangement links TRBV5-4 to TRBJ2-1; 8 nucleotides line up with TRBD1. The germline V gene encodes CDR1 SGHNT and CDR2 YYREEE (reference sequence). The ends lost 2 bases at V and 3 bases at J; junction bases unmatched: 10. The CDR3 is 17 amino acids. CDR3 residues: CASSFKRNRGNYNEQFF. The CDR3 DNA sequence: TGTGCCAGCAGCTTTAAGAGGAACAGGGGGAACTACAATGAGCAGTTCTTC.

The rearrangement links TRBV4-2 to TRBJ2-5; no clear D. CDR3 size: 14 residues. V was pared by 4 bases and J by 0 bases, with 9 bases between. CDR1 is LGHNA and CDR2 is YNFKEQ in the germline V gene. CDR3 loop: CASSPEGYQETQYF. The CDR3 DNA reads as TGTGCCAGCAGCCCCGAAGGGTACCAAGAGACCCAGTACTTC.